The 24 T cell receptor beta chains below were found in one sample sequenced in a study of blood T cell repertoires in COVID-19. The repertoire was sequenced with immunoSEQ multiplex PCR; TCRdb's copy has only in-frame clones and lacks some. The table includes 200,000 or so clones, 88% detected once. The specimen was peripheral blood. These receptors were taken from an older man with active or convalescent COVID-19.

The rearrangement joins TRBV21-1 to TRBJ2-3; the DNA was not compared with TRBD2, the D call given in the table. TRBV21-1 is flagged as a pseudogene. There are 14 residues in the CDR3. CDR3 sequence reads: CASSLAAMPDTQYF. The DNA for the CDR3 is TGTGCCAGTAGTCTAGCCGCCATGCCAGATACGCAGTATTTT.

This chain joins TRBV5-6 and TRBJ1-1, with D hard to call. This CDR3 has 12 amino acids. Trimming removed 2 bases from V and 1 base from J, with 3 bases in between. Per germline, CDR1 SGHDT and CDR2 YYEEEE. CDR3 sequence (DNA): TGTGCCAGCAGCTTCAGGAACACTGAAGCTTTCTTT. As protein: CASSFRNTEAFF.

This chain joins TRBV5-6 and TRBJ2-1, with 14 bases identical to TRBD2. The V segment lost 3 bases and the J segment 5 bases; nucleotides outside the gene matches: 7. Germline CDR1 SGHDT, CDR2 YYEEEE. CDR3 size: 17 residues. CDR3 loop: CASSWRATSGGDNEQFF. CDR3 sequence (DNA): TGTGCCAGCAGCTGGAGGGCGACTAGCGGGGGGGACAATGAGCAGTTCTTC. The whole variable domain, remainder taken from reference TRBV5-6 and TRBJ2-1, is DAGVTQSPTHLIKTRGQQVTLRCSPKSGHDTVSWYQQALGQGPQFIFQYYEEEERQRGNFPDRFSGHQFPNYSSELNVNALLLGDSALYLCASSWRATSGGDNEQFFGPGTRLTVL.

The chain links TRBV20-1 to TRBJ2-1; no reliable D call. V dropped 4 bases and J dropped 7 bases, with 5 bases sitting between them. Germline values: CDR1 DFQATT, CDR2 SNEGSKA (reference sequence). This CDR3 is 10 amino acids long. CDR3 in amino acids: CSATRNEQFF. In nucleotides, the CDR3 is TGCAGTGCTACGCGAAATGAGCAGTTCTTC.

This sequence joins TRBV28 and TRBJ2-1; the match to TRBD2 covers 13 bases. The germline gives CDR1 MDHEN, CDR2 SYDVKM. The CDR3 is 18 amino acids. V trimming: 4 bases; J trimming: 6 bases; junction bases outside the gene matches: 12. CDR3: CASSSPRRTSGRINEQFF. The CDR3 DNA sequence: TGTGCCAGCAGTTCCCCTCGAAGGACTAGCGGGAGAATCAATGAGCAGTTCTTC.

This clone appeared once. The chain combines TRBV29-1 with TRBJ2-3; TRBD2 agrees at 8 bases. This CDR3 spans 16 amino acids. The V and J ends lost 7 bases and 2 bases, in that order; junction bases with no gene match: 14. CDR1 is SQVTM and CDR2 is ANQGSEA in the germline V gene. CDR3 amino acids: CSGDGWLAGTTDTQYF. CDR3 nucleotide sequence: TGCAGCGGGGATGGTTGGTTAGCGGGAACCACAGATACGCAGTATTTT.

This clone was seen once. The V gene is TRBV7-6, the J gene TRBJ2-1, with 12 nucleotides matching TRBD1. This CDR3 region has 16 residues. V dropped 5 bases and J dropped 9; count of bases not matched to a gene: 11. CDR1 is SGHVS, CDR2 FNYEAQ, per germline. For the CDR3, the DNA is TGTGCCAGCAGCGACTCGGGACAGGGGGCCGTCAGTGAGCAGTTCTTC. The encoded protein is CASSDSGQGAVSEQFF.

The chain has TRBV5-4 and TRBJ2-5, with 11 nucleotides matching TRBD2. CDR1 and CDR2 (germline): SGHNT, YYREEE (reference sequence). CDR3 size: 15 residues. V dropped 3 bases and J dropped 3; count of bases not matched to a gene: 4. The CDR3 DNA reads as TGTGCCAGCAGCTCCGGGGGACTAGCGGAAGAGACCCAGTACTTC. The encoded protein is CASSSGGLAEETQYF.

This clone was detected once. The chain carries TRBV28 and TRBJ2-1, with D maybe TRBD2 (5 bases). The germline gives CDR1 MDHEN, CDR2 SYDVKM. The CDR3 is 12 residues long. V shed 3 bases and J shed 16 bases, with 16 bases lying between them. CDR3 residues: CASSLRVVGPFF. CDR3 DNA sequence: TGTGCCAGCAGTTTGAGGGTGGTTGGGCCCTTCTTC.

A single count supports this clone. V usage is TRBV6-2 or TRBV6-3 and J usage is TRBJ2-7; 7 nucleotides line up with TRBD1. The CDR3 contains 13 residues. Germline V lookup: CDR1 MNHEY, CDR2 SVGEGT. V dropped 4 bases and J dropped 4; count of bases not matched to a gene: 4. The CDR3 DNA sequence: TGTGCCAGCAGTTTCGGGACAGATTACGAGCAGTACTTC. This gives the protein CASSFGTDYEQYF.

This clone has just one count. The rearrangement links TRBV5-1 to TRBJ2-7; possible D gene TRBD1, 5 bases. Trimming took off 4 bases at V and 5 bases at J, with 10 bases between the two ends. The CDR3 sequence is 12 residues long. Germline assignment: CDR1 SGHRS and CDR2 YFSETQ. CDR3: CASSPMGHEQYF. DNA for the CDR3: TGCGCCAGCAGCCCCATGGGGCACGAGCAGTACTTC.

CDR3 DNA: TGTGCCAGCAGCTTTTCCGCGGGGGCGCGAACTGAAGCTTTCTTT. This sequence encodes CASSFSAGARTEAFF. The gene calls are TRBV5-5 and TRBJ1-1; tentative D call: TRBD1 (6 bases). The CDR3 spans 15 residues. Between the trimmed V and J ends, which lost 2 bases and 5 bases, there was a span of 16 bases. In germline, CDR1 is SGHKS, CDR2 YYEKEE (reference sequence). Supplemented by reference TRBV5-5 and TRBJ1-1, the full variable domain reads DAGVTQSPTHLIKTRGQQVTLRCSPISGHKSVSWYQQVLGQGPQFIFQYYEKEERGRGNFPDRFSARQFPNYSSELNVNALLLGDSALYLCASSFSAGARTEAFFGQGTRLTVV.

The V and J genes are TRBV7-2 and TRBJ2-4; 9 nucleotides agree with TRBD2. V lost 3 bases, J lost 5 bases, and 8 bases stayed unmatched. Germline V gene lookup returns CDR1 SGHTA and CDR2 FQGNSA. This CDR3 is built from 16 residues. CDR3 nucleotides: TGTGCCAGCAGCTTCCCCGGAGCGGGGGGCGAAAACATTCAGTACTTC. Translated, it gives CASSFPGAGGENIQYF.

The chain has TRBV28 and TRBJ2-5; tentative D call: TRBD1 (5 bases). The CDR3 is 13 amino acids. Germline V gene sequence: CDR1 MDHEN, CDR2 SYDVKM. Trimming shortened V by 0 bases and J by 4 bases, and 6 bases separated the two germline ends. The CDR3: CASSLWQGETQYF. The DNA of the CDR3 is TGTGCCAGCAGTTTATGGCAGGGAGAGACCCAGTACTTC.

The V and J genes are TRBV5-6 and TRBJ2-3; 8 bases fit TRBD2. V trimming: 1 base; J trimming: 6 bases; junction bases outside the gene matches: 4. Looked up from germline, CDR1 is SGHDT and CDR2 is YYEEEE. The CDR3 has 14 residues. The CDR3 nucleotides read TGTGCCAGCAGCTTGCGGGGGGGGCCGGATACGCAGTATTTT. As protein: CASSLRGGPDTQYF.

The chain carries TRBV30 and TRBJ1-5; 8 nucleotides agree with TRBD1. V shed 1 base and J 2 bases; nucleotides not matched to a gene: 7. The CDR3 runs 16 residues. Per germline, CDR1 GTSNPN and CDR2 SVGIG (reference sequence). This CDR3 reads CAWSGQGARGNQPQHF. The CDR3 DNA sequence: TGTGCCTGGAGTGGGCAGGGGGCGAGAGGCAATCAGCCCCAGCATTTT.

The genes are TRBV19 and TRBJ1-5, with no clear D. CDR1 is LNHDA, CDR2 SQIVND, per germline (reference sequence). The length of the CDR3 is 17 residues. V was shortened by 2 bases and J by 0 bases, with 14 bases between the two germline ends. The CDR3 loop is CASSILAGSYSNQPQHF. Written as DNA, the CDR3 is TGTGCCAGTAGTATATTGGCGGGGAGTTATAGCAATCAGCCCCAGCATTTT.

The V and J genes are TRBV19 and TRBJ1-2; D perhaps matches TRBD1 (6 bases). V was clipped by 3 bases and J by 6 bases, with 14 bases between them. The CDR3 contains 14 residues. The germline CDR1 and CDR2 sequences are LNHDA and SQIVND (reference sequence). The CDR3 sequence: CASSIPPGAHGYTF. The CDR3 DNA sequence: TGTGCCAGTAGTATCCCCCCAGGGGCACATGGCTACACCTTC. Full variable domain (missing parts from reference TRBV19 and TRBJ1-2): DGGITQSPKYLFRKEGQNVTLSCEQNLNHDAMYWYRQDPGQGLRLIYYSQIVNDFQKGDIAEGYSVSREKKESFPLTVTSAQKNPTAFYLCASSIPPGAHGYTFGSGTRLTVV.

CDR3 nucleotide sequence: TGTGCCAGCAGCCTAGCGGGGGGTCGAGATACGCAGTATTTT. Protein: CASSLAGGRDTQYF. This chain joins TRBV9 and TRBJ2-3, with TRBD2 matching over 11 bases. V lost 4 bases and J lost 5; bases outside the gene matches: 3. The germline V gene has CDR1 SGDLS and CDR2 YYNGEE. The length of the CDR3 is 14 residues.

The chain combines TRBV2 with TRBJ2-1; D may be TRBD2 (5 bases). Trimming shortened V by 4 bases and J by 7 bases, and 14 bases separated the two germline ends. Looked up from germline, CDR1 is SNHLY and CDR2 is FYNNEI. The CDR3 has 14 residues. The CDR3 nucleotides are TGTGCCAGCAGTGGGGATTCGCCGGGGAATGAGCAGTTCTTC. This translates into CASSGDSPGNEQFF.

The chain links TRBV3-1 (or the pseudogene TRBV3-2) to TRBJ1-6; 8 bases line up with TRBD1. Per the germline V gene, CDR1 is LGHDT and CDR2 is YNNKEL (reference sequence). V dropped 2 bases and J dropped 0; count of bases not matched to a gene: 3. The CDR3 has 17 amino acids. CDR3 DNA: TGTGCCAGCAGCCAAATCACAGGGGGCTCCTATAATTCACCCCTCCACTTT. Protein product: CASSQITGGSYNSPLHF.

The chain carries TRBV14 and TRBJ2-3; 7 bases line up with TRBD1. Losses at the gene ends were 3 bases for V and 7 bases for J; bases not matched to a gene: 4. CDR3 length: 13 residues. Germline CDR1 and CDR2: SGHDN and FVKESK. Here the CDR3 DNA reads TGTGCCAGCAGCCATGACAGGGAGAATACGCAGTATTTT. Encoded protein: CASSHDRENTQYF.

This clone was recorded once. V and J are TRBV18 and TRBJ2-2, with a possible D match to TRBD2 (5 bases). Germline values: CDR1 KGHSH, CDR2 LQKENI. This CDR3 region has 14 residues. Deletions cut 4 bases from V and 1 base from J, with 7 bases between. CDR3 sequence reads: CASSLGRNTGELFF. For the CDR3, the DNA is TGTGCCAGCTCACTTGGGAGGAACACCGGGGAGCTGTTTTTT. The full variable domain, rest sourced from reference TRBV18 and TRBJ2-2, is NAGVMQNPRHLVRRRGQEARLRCSPMKGHSHVYWYRQLPEEGLKFMVYLQKENIIDESGMPKERFSAEFPKEGPSILRIQQVVRGDSAAYFCASSLGRNTGELFFGEGSRLTVL.

This chain uses TRBV19 with TRBJ2-7; D remains ambiguous. CDR3 length: 13 residues. Germline V gene sequence: CDR1 LNHDA, CDR2 SQIVND (reference sequence). Trimming took 0 bases from V and 6 from J, leaving 9 bases between them. The chain's CDR3 is CASSIDLAREQYF. The CDR3, as DNA: TGTGCCAGTAGTATAGACTTGGCTCGCGAGCAGTACTTC.